This T cell receptor beta chain stems from a study of cytomegalovirus exposure and HLA in healthy donors. This clone was detected a few times. Primers for the PCR totalled 60 Vbeta and 13 Jbeta. Libraries were prepared by immunoSEQ multiplex PCR; TCRdb keeps only in-frame clonotypes and omits some of them. The sample includes about 82,000 clones, around 10% seen only once; the top ten take roughly a quarter. Everyone who donated was a healthy bone marrow donor. Per germline, CDR1 LNHDA and CDR2 SQIVND (reference sequence). V was clipped by 0 bases and J by 8 bases; unmatched bases: 11. CDR3 length: 17 residues.

This chain uses TRBV19 with TRBJ1-5; 9 bases match TRBD1. Sequenced material: PBMCs. This sequence originates from a man aged 60 to 75 in good health and CMV-seropositive. The CDR3 region is CASSIESPQDRGKPQHF. The CDR3 coding sequence is TGTGCCAGTAGTATAGAAAGCCCTCAGGACAGGGGTAAGCCCCAGCATTTT.